Presented here are 23 T cell receptor beta chains from one specimen sequenced in a study of CD8+ T cells in alopecia areata. RNA, once extracted, was reverse transcribed into cDNA for use as the sequencing template. Profiling relied on immunoSEQ multiplex PCR, and the TCRdb table lists in-frame clones only, not all of them. In the table there are approximately 8,000 clones, about two thirds of which are singletons. Researchers gathered lesional scalp punch biopsies and peripheral blood from patients with alopecia areata. Source: skin, taken at week 0. These receptors were taken from a human donor with alopecia areata.

The chain joins TRBV30 to TRBJ1-4; TRBD1 might be the D (5 bases). Germline V gene sequence: CDR1 GTSNPN, CDR2 SVGIG (reference sequence). The CDR3 extends over 12 amino acids. Deletions cut 4 bases from V and 7 bases from J, with 10 bases between. Written as DNA, the CDR3 is TGTGCCTGGAACGCAGGGCGTGAAAAACTGTTTTTT. Translation gives CAWNAGREKLFF.

Here the CDR3 reads CASSPGTSGQSSYEQYF. The CDR3 DNA is TGTGCCAGCAGCCCCGGGACTAGCGGGCAAAGCTCCTACGAGCAGTACTTC. The chain employs TRBV5-6 and TRBJ2-7; 12 nucleotides line up with TRBD2. Germline V gene sequence: CDR1 SGHDT, CDR2 YYEEEE. The ends lost 4 bases at V and 0 bases at J; junction bases unmatched: 8. The CDR3 contains 17 residues.

This clone showed up just a few times. V and J are TRBV14 and TRBJ1-2; D is undetermined. CDR3 size: 13 residues. V was cut by 6 bases and J by 5 bases, with 13 bases left in between. CDR1 and CDR2 (germline): SGHDN, FVKESK. CDR3 region: CASSGEAGYGYTF. In nucleotides, the CDR3 is TGTGCCAGCAGTGGAGAGGCGGGTTATGGCTACACCTTC.

This rearrangement joins TRBV14 to TRBJ1-2, with TRBD1 as a possible D gene (6 bases). The V and J ends lost 4 bases and 4 bases respectively, with 19 bases between them. The CDR3 covers 16 residues. Germline V lookup: CDR1 SGHDN, CDR2 FVKESK. The CDR3 spells CASSPTTRSTGYGYTF. DNA for the CDR3: TGTGCCAGCAGCCCGACGACCCGCTCGACAGGCTATGGCTACACCTTC.

V usage is TRBV5-1 and J usage is TRBJ2-7; tentatively, D is TRBD1 (5 bases). The CDR3 sequence is 14 residues long. V dropped 2 bases and J dropped 5 bases, with 14 bases sitting between them. Per the germline V gene, CDR1 is SGHRS and CDR2 is YFSETQ. The CDR3 here is CASSLKFRDDEQYF. As DNA, the CDR3 is TGCGCCAGCAGCTTAAAGTTCAGGGATGACGAGCAGTACTTC.

The CDR3 nucleotides read TGTGCCAGCAGCGTAGATCCAGCGGGGGGTGAGCAGTTCTTC. It yields the protein CASSVDPAGGEQFF. The chain employs TRBV9 and TRBJ2-1; 9 positions match TRBD2. Germline V gene data show CDR1 as SGDLS and CDR2 as YYNGEE. After removal of 0 bases from V and 9 bases from J, the junction contained 4 bases not matched to a gene. This CDR3 spans 14 amino acids.

The CDR3 region has the DNA TGTGCCAGCCCAGACAGGAGTGAGAACACTGAAGCTTTCTTT. Its protein is CASPDRSENTEAFF. The chain recombines TRBV7-9 with TRBJ1-1, with D possibly TRBD1 on 6 matching bases. Trimming pared 8 bases from V and 1 base from J, leaving 14 bases between. There are 14 residues in the CDR3. The germline CDR1 and CDR2 sequences are SEHNR and FQNEAQ (reference sequence).

The CDR3: CASSQGRDQPQHF. The DNA for the CDR3 is TGTGCCAGTTCGCAGGGAAGGGATCAGCCCCAGCATTTT. V gene TRBV7-3 combines with J gene TRBJ1-5; the D gene is possibly TRBD1 (5 bases). The germline V gene encodes CDR1 SGHTA and CDR2 FQGTGA. The V and J ends lost 9 bases and 5 bases respectively, with 14 bases between them. This CDR3 spans 13 amino acids.

The chain has TRBV10-3 and TRBJ1-5, with 7 bases identical to TRBD1. The germline gives CDR1 ENHRY, CDR2 SYGVKD. V trimming: 4 bases; J trimming: 8 bases; junction bases outside the gene matches: 8. There are 14 residues in the CDR3. The CDR3 nucleotides read TGTGCCATCAGTGCCGACAGGGAGCAAAAGCCCCAGCATTTT. Translated: CAISADREQKPQHF.

The chain couples TRBV11-3 to TRBJ1-1; TRBD1 aligns across 7 bases. J lost 4 bases, V lost 5 bases, and 4 bases had no gene match. From germline, CDR1 is SGHNT and CDR2 YENEEA. The CDR3 spans 13 residues. This chain's CDR3 is CASSRGTATEAFF. In nucleotides, the CDR3 is TGTGCCAGCAGCCGCGGGACAGCCACTGAAGCTTTCTTT. The full variable domain, rest sourced from reference TRBV11-3 and TRBJ1-1, is EAGVVQSPRYKIIEKKQPVAFWCNPISGHNTLYWYLQNLGQGPELLIRYENEEAVDDSQLPKDRFSAERLKGVDSTLKIQPAELGDSAVYLCASSRGTATEAFFGQGTRLTVV.

In its sample, this clone was seen once. The V call is TRBV14, the J call TRBJ2-5; D may match TRBD1 or TRBD2 (5 bases each). The DNA end is a closer match to TRBJ2-7, so the J assignment may be wrong. There are 14 residues in the CDR3. Germline CDR1 SGHDN, CDR2 FVKESK. DNA of the CDR3: TGTGCCAGCAGCCTCGAGGGGCTCTCCTACGAGCAGTACTTC. This sequence encodes CASSLEGLSYEQYF.

The chain employs TRBV2 and TRBJ1-2; TRBD1 is a possible D gene (6 bases). In germline, CDR1 is SNHLY, CDR2 FYNNEI. The CDR3 covers 13 residues. The ends were cut back, 5 bases at V and 6 bases at J, with 13 bases in the middle. The CDR3 bases are TGTGCCAGCAGTCCACAGGGTATCGATGGCTACACCTTC. Translating gives CASSPQGIDGYTF. Using reference TRBV2 and TRBJ1-2 for the parts outside the CDR3, the full variable domain is EPEVTQTPSHQVTQMGQEVILRCVPISNHLYFYWYRQILGQKVEFLVSFYNNEISEKSEIFDDQFSVERPDGSNFTLKIRSTKLEDSAMYFCASSPQGIDGYTFGSGTRLTVV.

This clone was counted once. CDR3 loop: CASSVSNTEAFF. The DNA of the CDR3 is TGTGCCAGCAGTGTATCGAACACTGAAGCTTTCTTT. The J gene is TRBJ1-1, the V gene TRBV6-1, with D uncertain. The CDR3 has 12 amino acids. Between the trimmed V and J ends, which lost 4 bases and 1 base, there was a span of 4 bases. Germline lookup yields CDR1 MNHNS and CDR2 SASEGT.

The J gene is TRBJ1-2, the V gene TRBV6-5; perhaps TRBD1 as D (5 bases). CDR1 MNHEY and CDR2 SVGAGI come from the germline V gene. Trimming took off 5 bases at V and 8 bases at J, with 18 bases between the two ends. This CDR3 spans 14 amino acids. The DNA of the CDR3 is TGTGCCAGCAGTGAAGAGGGACGGCACTGGGGCTACACCTTC. As protein: CASSEEGRHWGYTF.

This clone was seen a few times. V usage is TRBV4-1 and J usage is TRBJ1-6, with no clear D. V was shortened by 7 bases and J by 8 bases, with 18 bases between the two germline ends. The CDR3 runs to 15 residues. The germline V gene has CDR1 MGHRA and CDR2 YSYEKL. As DNA, the CDR3 is TGCGCCAGCAAAGCCCAACTAGACGGGGATTCACCCCTCCACTTT. Protein: CASKAQLDGDSPLHF.

This chain connects TRBV6-1 to TRBJ1-4, with TRBD1 matching 9 bases. The trim removed 3 bases at V and 6 bases at J, leaving 5 bases unmatched. This CDR3 is 15 amino acids long. The germline V gene has CDR1 MNHNS and CDR2 SASEGT. The chain's CDR3 is CASSDGTGRDEKLFF. The CDR3 coding sequence is TGTGCCAGCAGTGACGGGACAGGGCGTGATGAAAAACTGTTTTTT.

The chain links TRBV14 to TRBJ1-6, with D hard to call. The CDR3 contains 12 residues. Trimming left V 2 bases short and J 9 bases short, with 5 bases between. The germline V gene encodes CDR1 SGHDN and CDR2 FVKESK. In DNA, the CDR3 is TGTGCCAGCAGCCAAACGGGTTCACCCCTCCACTTT. Its translation is CASSQTGSPLHF.

The chain combines TRBV10-1 with TRBJ1-1, with unresolved D. Trimming took 4 bases from V and 1 from J, leaving 4 bases between them. This CDR3 comprises 12 residues. Germline CDR1 and CDR2: WNHNN and SYGVQD (reference sequence). This chain's CDR3 is CASSGSNTEAFF. CDR3 bases: TGCGCCAGCAGTGGGTCGAACACTGAAGCTTTCTTT.

This chain uses TRBV4-1 with TRBJ1-1; D call uncertain. The germline V gene encodes CDR1 MGHRA and CDR2 YSYEKL. The CDR3 has 14 residues. V dropped 1 base and J dropped 1 base, with 7 bases sitting between them. The CDR3, as DNA: TGCGCCAGCAGCCAAGGGTCATCGAACACTGAAGCTTTCTTT. Amino acids: CASSQGSSNTEAFF.

The chain combines TRBV4-3 with TRBJ1-6; D remains ambiguous. The CDR3 sequence is 14 residues long. The germline CDR1 and CDR2 sequences are LGHNA and YSLEER. V gave up 4 bases and J gave up 7 bases, with 11 bases separating them. CDR3 sequence reads: CASSRVTGNSPLHF. In nucleotides, the CDR3 is TGCGCCAGCAGCCGAGTTACGGGGAATTCACCCCTCCACTTT.

The chain carries TRBV7-2 and TRBJ1-2; D is uncertain. Looked up from germline, CDR1 is SGHTA and CDR2 is FQGNSA. The ends were cut back, 5 bases at V and 9 bases at J, with 13 bases in the middle. The CDR3 contains 12 residues. The CDR3 sequence is CASSLEGFSYTF. CDR3 DNA sequence: TGTGCCAGCAGCCTGGAGGGTTTTAGCTACACCTTC.

The rearrangement uses TRBV6-6 and TRBJ2-1; D call uncertain. Germline CDR1 and CDR2: MNHNY and SVGAGI (reference sequence). CDR3 length: 16 amino acids. V gave up 3 bases and J gave up 5 bases, with 17 bases separating them. Here the CDR3 reads CASSYPNGPSDNEQFF. Here the CDR3 DNA reads TGTGCCAGCAGTTATCCCAACGGACCGAGCGACAATGAGCAGTTCTTC.

The chain combines TRBV18 with TRBJ2-2; tentatively, D is TRBD1 (5 bases). CDR1 is KGHSH, CDR2 LQKENI, per germline. Trimming took 1 base from V and 3 from J, leaving 15 bases between them. This CDR3 has 17 residues. The CDR3 here is CASSPQAGILDTGELFF. The CDR3 DNA is TGTGCCAGCTCACCACAGGCAGGGATACTCGACACCGGGGAGCTGTTTTTT.